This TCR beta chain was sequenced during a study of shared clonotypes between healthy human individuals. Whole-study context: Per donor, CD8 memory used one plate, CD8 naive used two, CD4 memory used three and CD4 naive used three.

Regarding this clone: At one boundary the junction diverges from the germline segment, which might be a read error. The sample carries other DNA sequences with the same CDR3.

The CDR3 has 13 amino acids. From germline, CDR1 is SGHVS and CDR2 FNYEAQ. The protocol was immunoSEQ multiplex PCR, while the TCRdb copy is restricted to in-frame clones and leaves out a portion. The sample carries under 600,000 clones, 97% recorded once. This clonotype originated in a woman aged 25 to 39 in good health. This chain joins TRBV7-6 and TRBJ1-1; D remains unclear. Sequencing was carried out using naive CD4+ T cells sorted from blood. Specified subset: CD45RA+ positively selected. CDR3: CASSLAGNTEAFF. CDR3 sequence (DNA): TGTGCCAGCAGCTTAGCCGGGAACACTGAGGCTTTCTTT.